This T cell receptor (beta chain) came from a study of PD-1 blockade in classical Hodgkin lymphoma. Regarding the study as a whole: A reduction in baseline TCR diversity was reportedly seen in newly diagnosed patients relative to healthy donors. Complete responders had baseline diversity similar to newly diagnosed patients. Patients excluded were those beginning nivolumab under 1 year after ASCT. What drove the repertoire differences, possibly disease activity or prior therapy, has not been defined.

In the case of this clone: The antigen is unknown.

Libraries were prepared by immunoSEQ multiplex PCR; TCRdb keeps only in-frame clonotypes and omits some of them. This table holds some 30,000 clones, about 86% found once. Noted time point: cycle 4 day 1 (C4D1), after less than 7 weeks of nivolumab. The patients all showed relapse after autologous stem cell transplantation, while their brentuximab vedotin exposure varied. Starting with thawed PBMCs, CD4+ T cells were purified by magnetic negative selection. Sequences were derived from CD4+ T cells from blood, sampled before the fourth cycle of nivolumab. This TCR was recovered from a human donor with classical Hodgkin lymphoma.

The CDR3 sequence is CASSHGQVNSPLHF. The DNA for the CDR3 is TGTGCCAGCAGCCATGGACAGGTCAATTCACCCCTCCACTTT. V is TRBV7-2 and J is TRBJ1-6; 7 positions match TRBD1. The CDR3 is 14 amino acids. The J segment lost 7 bases and the V segment lost 5 bases, leaving 5 bases of the junction unmatched. The V gene's germline CDR1 is SGHTA and CDR2 FQGNSA. The variable domain in full, completed from reference TRBV7-2 and TRBJ1-6, reads GAGVSQSPSNKVTEKGKDVELRCDPISGHTALYWYRQSLGQGLEFLIYFQGNSAPDKSGLPSDRFSAERTGGSVSTLTIQRTQQEDSAVYLCASSHGQVNSPLHFGNGTRLTVT.